The 19 T cell receptor beta chains in this list originate from one sample, sequenced in a study of blood T cell repertoires in COVID-19. Here immunoSEQ multiplex PCR was the method, and the copy in TCRdb shows in-frame clones only, minus some. The table shows 310,000 or so clones, with roughly 86% occurring only once. Sequenced: peripheral blood. The receptor set was obtained from a woman aged 25 to 45 who had recovered from COVID-19.

The rearrangement uses TRBV19 and TRBJ2-2, with TRBD1 matching over 8 bases. Germline CDR1 and CDR2: LNHDA and SQIVND (reference sequence). This CDR3 has 14 residues. The V and J ends lost 4 bases and 7 bases, in that order; junction bases with no gene match: 5. Here the CDR3 reads CASSTSGGGGELFF. Written as DNA, the CDR3 is TGTGCCAGTAGTACGTCAGGGGGCGGCGGGGAGCTGTTTTTT.

The genes are TRBV28 and TRBJ2-3; the D gene is possibly TRBD2 (7 bases). There are 15 residues in the CDR3. The germline gives CDR1 MDHEN, CDR2 SYDVKM. With 3 bases removed from V and 1 base from J, the gap between germline ends came to 11 bases. In DNA form, the CDR3 reads TGTGCCAGCAGTTTGTGGCGGGGGCGCACAGATACGCAGTATTTT. This translates into CASSLWRGRTDTQYF.

This clone was counted a few times. This sequence joins TRBV5-1 and TRBJ2-1, with 10 bases fitting TRBD1. V was pared by 4 bases and J by 7 bases, with 20 bases of the junction left unmatched. The germline gives CDR1 SGHRS, CDR2 YFSETQ. CDR3 length: 19 amino acids. CDR3 DNA sequence: TGCGCCAGCAGCATAAGACCGACAGGGGGCCCTTCGCGGGGGAATGAGCAGTTCTTC. Its translation is CASSIRPTGGPSRGNEQFF.

CDR3: CASPPSGRAYEQYF. The CDR3 coding sequence is TGTGCCAGCCCCCCTAGCGGGAGGGCCTACGAGCAGTACTTC. The V call is TRBV6-5, the J call TRBJ2-7; TRBD2 matches 12 bases. Germline V gives CDR1 MNHEY, CDR2 SVGAGI. V dropped 8 bases and J dropped 2; count of bases not matched to a gene: 4. CDR3 length: 14 amino acids.

The chain combines TRBV7-2 with TRBJ2-7; weak D call: TRBD2 (6 bases). The V gene's germline CDR1 is SGHTA and CDR2 FQGNSA. CDR3 length: 15 amino acids. The germline V and J ends were trimmed by 3 bases and 3 bases, with 15 bases remaining between them. The CDR3 DNA reads as TGTGCCAGCAGCTTCCCGGGACTCCGCGGCTACGAGCAGTACTTC. Translating it yields CASSFPGLRGYEQYF.

The chain joins TRBV28 to TRBJ2-3; 8 nucleotides align to TRBD1. The CDR3 sequence is 14 residues long. Per germline, CDR1 MDHEN and CDR2 SYDVKM. Trimming took 6 bases from V and 7 from J; bases not matched to a gene: 9. CDR3 sequence: CASSLDRVSNTQYF. The CDR3 nucleotides read TGTGCCAGCAGCTTGGACAGGGTTTCAAATACGCAGTATTTT. Full variable domain (remainder filled in from reference TRBV28 and TRBJ2-3): DVKVTQSSRYLVKRTGEKVFLECVQDMDHENMFWYRQDPGLGLRLIYFSYDVKMKEKGDIPEGYSVSREKKERFSLILESASTNQTSMYLCASSLDRVSNTQYFGPGTRLTVL.

The chain has TRBV19 and TRBJ2-4; D gene ambiguous. CDR1 and CDR2 from the germline V gene are LNHDA and SQIVND (reference sequence). Trimming cost V 4 bases and J 6 bases, with 4 bases left between them. This CDR3 has 11 residues. The CDR3 nucleotides read TGTGCCAGTAGTACCGGAAACATTCAGTACTTC. Translation: CASSTGNIQYF. Filled out from reference TRBV19 and TRBJ2-4, the complete variable domain reads DGGITQSPKYLFRKEGQNVTLSCEQNLNHDAMYWYRQDPGQGLRLIYYSQIVNDFQKGDIAEGYSVSREKKESFPLTVTSAQKNPTAFYLCASSTGNIQYFGAGTRLSVL.

The rearrangement links TRBV6-5 to TRBJ1-1; D is possibly TRBD1 (5 bases). The CDR3 sequence is 15 residues long. V lost 6 bases to trimming and J lost 3 bases, with 17 bases between them. Germline CDR1 is MNHEY and CDR2 is SVGAGI. This CDR3 is CASRGRGAGDTEAFF. The CDR3 DNA is TGTGCCAGCAGGGGACGCGGGGCGGGCGACACTGAAGCTTTCTTT.

This rearrangement joins TRBV7-9 to TRBJ2-5; TRBD1 matches 11 bases. This CDR3 spans 16 amino acids. J gave up 8 bases and V 0 bases, and 8 bases lay outside the gene matches. Germline CDR1 is SEHNR and CDR2 is FQNEAQ (reference sequence). CDR3 residues: CASSLAEKDRGRTQYF. The CDR3 nucleotides read TGTGCCAGCAGCTTAGCGGAGAAGGACAGGGGGCGAACCCAGTACTTC.

The V and J genes are TRBV6-1 and TRBJ1-2; possible D gene TRBD1, 6 bases. The CDR3 is 13 amino acids. CDR1 MNHNS and CDR2 SASEGT come from the germline V gene. V was clipped by 1 base and J by 7 bases, with 10 bases between them. The CDR3 spells CASSEDFRGGYTF. The CDR3 coding sequence is TGTGCCAGCAGTGAAGATTTCAGGGGTGGCTACACCTTC.

The V and J genes are TRBV11-2 and TRBJ2-2, with TRBD2 identical over 8 bases. This CDR3 region has 16 residues. Germline CDR1 reads SGHAT; CDR2 reads FQNNGV. Germline trimming cut 1 base from V and 1 base from J; bases unmatched to any gene: 2. The CDR3 sequence is CASSLGLAGNTGELFF. CDR3 DNA: TGTGCCAGCAGCTTAGGTCTAGCGGGGAACACCGGGGAGCTGTTTTTT.

The chain combines TRBV11-3 with TRBJ2-1; 8 nucleotides match TRBD1. V dropped 5 bases and J dropped 7; count of bases not matched to a gene: 7. This CDR3 spans 14 amino acids. Germline CDR1 is SGHNT and CDR2 is YENEEA. The DNA for the CDR3 is TGTGCCAGCAGCCCCAGGGGGCTTCGGAATGAGCAGTTCTTC. Translating it yields CASSPRGLRNEQFF.

The chain combines TRBV3-1 (or the pseudogene TRBV3-2) with TRBJ2-3, with 8 bases identical to TRBD1. The CDR3 is 16 residues long. Trimming at V came to 4 bases and at J to 1 base, leaving 7 bases not matched to a gene. Germline CDR1 reads LGHDT; CDR2 reads YNNKEL (reference sequence). This CDR3 is CASSRPTGVGTDTQYF. The CDR3 region has the DNA TGTGCCAGCAGCCGACCGACAGGGGTCGGCACAGATACGCAGTATTTT.

About this clone: This same CDR3 is encoded by further DNA sequences in the sample. The genes are TRBV28 and TRBJ1-5, with D unresolved. Trimming removed 6 bases at V and 5 bases at J, with 2 bases between. Germline V CDR1 and CDR2: MDHEN, SYDVKM. The CDR3 spans 10 residues. CDR3 coding DNA: TGTGCCAGCAGCGATCAGCCCCAGCATTTT. This codes for CASSDQPQHF.

To note about this clone: This clone may be a read error of a much larger clone one base away. The chain employs TRBV2 and TRBJ1-1; D might be TRBD1 (5 bases). Germline V gene sequence: CDR1 SNHLY, CDR2 FYNNEI. The CDR3 contains 11 residues. The CDR3 nucleotides read TGTGCCAGCACTAGGGGCACTAAAGCTTTCTTT. Its protein is CASTRGTKAFF.

The rearrangement uses TRBV6-6 and TRBJ2-1; 11 bases agree with TRBD2. The V and J ends lost 5 bases and 5 bases, in that order; junction bases with no gene match: 11. Germline CDR1 is MNHNY and CDR2 is SVGAGI (reference sequence). This CDR3 has 17 residues. The CDR3 sequence: CASSPAEGTSGNNEQFF. As DNA, the CDR3 is TGTGCCAGCAGTCCGGCCGAAGGGACTAGCGGTAACAATGAGCAGTTCTTC.

The V and J genes are TRBV11-2 and TRBJ1-1, with 7 bases fitting TRBD1. Trimming cost V 4 bases and J 0 bases; bases outside gene matches: 2. The CDR3 totals 14 residues. The V gene's germline CDR1 is SGHAT and CDR2 FQNNGV. The CDR3 protein is CASSWGQMNTEAFF. The CDR3 DNA sequence: TGTGCCAGCAGCTGGGGACAGATGAACACTGAAGCTTTCTTT.

The V gene is TRBV5-1, the J gene TRBJ2-5; D not certain. The CDR3 contains 12 residues. In germline, CDR1 is SGHRS, CDR2 YFSETQ. V was clipped by 4 bases and J by 4 bases, with 8 bases between them. The CDR3 is CASSAESETQYF. CDR3 nucleotide sequence: TGCGCCAGCAGCGCGGAATCAGAGACCCAGTACTTC.

This chain connects TRBV4-2 to TRBJ1-3; no clear D gene. V was clipped by 4 bases and J by 4 bases, with 11 bases between them. Germline CDR1 LGHNA, CDR2 YNFKEQ. The CDR3 length is 14 residues. The CDR3 region has the DNA TGTGCCAGCAGCCTCCGGGGTAGAGGAAACACCATATATTTT. Translated: CASSLRGRGNTIYF.